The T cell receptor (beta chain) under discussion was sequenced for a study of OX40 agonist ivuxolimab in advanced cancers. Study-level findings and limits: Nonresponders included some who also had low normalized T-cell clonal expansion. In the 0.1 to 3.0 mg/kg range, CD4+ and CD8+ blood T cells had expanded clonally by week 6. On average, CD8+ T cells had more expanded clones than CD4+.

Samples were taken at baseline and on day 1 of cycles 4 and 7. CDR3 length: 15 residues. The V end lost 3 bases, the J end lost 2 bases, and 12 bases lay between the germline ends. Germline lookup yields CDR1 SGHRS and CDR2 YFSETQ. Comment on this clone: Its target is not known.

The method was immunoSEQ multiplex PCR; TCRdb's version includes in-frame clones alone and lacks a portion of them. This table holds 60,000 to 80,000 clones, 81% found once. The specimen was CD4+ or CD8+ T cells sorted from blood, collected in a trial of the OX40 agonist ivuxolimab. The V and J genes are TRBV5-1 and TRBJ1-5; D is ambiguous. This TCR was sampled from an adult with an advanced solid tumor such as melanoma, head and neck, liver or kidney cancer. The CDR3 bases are TGCGCCAGCAGCTCGGACGGAGGGCGCAATCAGCCCCAGCATTTT. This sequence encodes CASSSDGGRNQPQHF.